This T cell receptor beta chain was identified in a study of regulatory T cells in long-lasting Graves disease. The study, taken as a whole, reports: TRBV28, TRBJ1-2 and TRBJ2-5 were favored in persistent disease.

Both iRepertoire HTBI primers and Arm-PCR of CDR3 regions were used to build the TCR beta libraries. TCRdb processed the multiplex PCR reads anew with MiXCR; each CDR3 protein has one entry. The sample lists roughly 400,000 distinct CDR3 sequences, over 12% occurring once. Looked up from germline, CDR1 is ENHRY and CDR2 is SYGVKD. The CDR3 has 15 residues. V was cut by 2 bases and J by 3 bases, with 14 bases left in between. In its sample, this clonotype was seen a few times. Its target is unknown. A much more abundant neighbour one base away suggests this may be a read error. Time point here: newly diagnosed GD, antithyroid drugs for less than 3 months. PBMC RNA was the source of the TCR library. These data also featured in a second study, about T cells in Graves' hyperthyroidism and ophthalmopathy. This second report adds: HTBI primers were employed in a first-round RT-PCR of the TCR CDR3. The majority of expanded thyroid clonotypes above 0.001 also appeared in blood. Before onset, by a median of about seven months, the model predicted ophthalmopathy.

This receptor was obtained from a woman aged 40 to 50 with Graves disease. V is TRBV10-3 and J is TRBJ2-7; D possibly corresponds to TRBD2 (5 bases). The sample was peripheral blood mononuclear cells (PBMCs), taken at new diagnosis, from a patient treated with antithyroid drugs. The CDR3, as DNA: TGTGCCATCAGTGAGCGGGGTAGCAGGAGCTACGAGCAGTACTTC. It codes for CAISERGSRSYEQYF.